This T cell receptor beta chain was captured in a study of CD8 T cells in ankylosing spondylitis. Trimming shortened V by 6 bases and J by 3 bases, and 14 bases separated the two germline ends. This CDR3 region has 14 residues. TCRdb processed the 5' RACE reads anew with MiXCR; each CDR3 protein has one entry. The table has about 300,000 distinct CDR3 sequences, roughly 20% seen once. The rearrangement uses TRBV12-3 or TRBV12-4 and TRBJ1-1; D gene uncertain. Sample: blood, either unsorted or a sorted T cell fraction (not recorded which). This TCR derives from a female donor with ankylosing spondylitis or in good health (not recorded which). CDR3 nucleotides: TGTGCCAGCAGGCCGGGAGTCCCCCACACTGAAGCTTTCTTT. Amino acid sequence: CASRPGVPHTEAFF.